This TCR beta chain was found in a study of technical replicates of blood from a few donors. Method: immunoSEQ multiplex PCR; TCRdb's copy keeps in-frame clones and lacks some. The table includes some 87,000 clones, approximately 96% detected once. CDR1 is MNHEY and CDR2 is SVGAGI in the germline V gene. The V and J ends lost 6 bases and 5 bases, in that order; junction bases with no gene match: 5. This CDR3 contains 13 residues. The receptor's source is a human donor in good health. Sequenced: T cells isolated from PBMCs. This sequence joins TRBV6-5 and TRBJ1-2, with 8 bases lining up with TRBD1. CDR3 sequence reads: CASRRTGGYGYTF. CDR3 DNA: TGTGCCAGCAGACGCACAGGGGGATATGGCTACACCTTC.